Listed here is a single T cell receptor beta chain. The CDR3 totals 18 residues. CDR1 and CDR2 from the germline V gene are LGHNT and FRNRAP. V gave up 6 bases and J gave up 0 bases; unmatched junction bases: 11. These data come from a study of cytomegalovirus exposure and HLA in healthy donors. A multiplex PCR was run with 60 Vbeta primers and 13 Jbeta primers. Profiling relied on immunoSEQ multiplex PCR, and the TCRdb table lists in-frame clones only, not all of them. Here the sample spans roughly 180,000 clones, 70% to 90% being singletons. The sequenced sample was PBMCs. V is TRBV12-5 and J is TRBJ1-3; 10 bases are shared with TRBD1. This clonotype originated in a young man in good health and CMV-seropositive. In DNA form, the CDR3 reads TGTGCTAGTGGGCTGACAGGGGGCCTCTGGAGCTCTGGAAACACCATATATTTT. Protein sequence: CASGLTGGLWSSGNTIYF.